This passage covers 27 T cell receptor beta chains from one sample sequenced in a study of STAT5B mutations in CD4+ large granular lymphocyte leukemia (dated by TCRdb to between 2021 and 2023). Library preparation employed the immunoSEQ multiplex PCR assay. TCRdb stores this immuneACCESS table with in-frame sequences only. Part of the clones is absent; in the studies checked, under half of the shortfall reflects unresolved V genes, and no reason is known for the rest. The sample table holds about 28,000 clones, of which around 85% were seen once. The top ten clonotypes cover 6.2% of the sample. The sequenced sample was CD4+ T cells from blood buffy coats. The receptors originated from a human donor in good health.

The V call is TRBV7-2, the J call TRBJ2-2; unclear D gene. The length of the CDR3 is 17 residues. V was cut by 0 bases and J by 0 bases, with 11 bases left in between. CDR1 is SGHTA, CDR2 FQGNSA, per germline. The CDR3 sequence is CASSLALGPANTGELFF. The CDR3 region has the DNA TGTGCCAGCAGCTTAGCGCTGGGCCCCGCGAACACCGGGGAGCTGTTTTTT. The entire variable domain, with the rest obtained from reference TRBV7-2 and TRBJ2-2, is as follows: GAGVSQSPSNKVTEKGKDVELRCDPISGHTALYWYRQSLGQGLEFLIYFQGNSAPDKSGLPSDRFSAERTGGSVSTLTIQRTQQEDSAVYLCASSLALGPANTGELFFGEGSRLTVL.

A remark on this clone: Germline is not matched at one junction end, which may reflect a read error. This chain uses TRBV6-1 with TRBJ1-2; no definite D call. Germline V lookup: CDR1 MNHNS, CDR2 SASEGT. The CDR3 consists of 12 residues. In DNA, the CDR3 is TGTGCCAGCAGAGAGGGTTCCTATGGCTACGCCTTC. Translation: CASREGSYGYAF.

V gene TRBV2 combines with J gene TRBJ1-6; D is perhaps TRBD1 (5 bases). V lost 7 bases to trimming and J lost 9 bases, with 13 bases between them. Germline-derived CDR1 and CDR2 are SNHLY and FYNNEI. The CDR3 is made up of 13 amino acids. CDR3 bases: TGTGCCAGCACCAGGGAGCCGGGTTCACCCCTCCACTTT. It encodes CASTREPGSPLHF.

The chain joins TRBV15 to TRBJ2-1; D gene unclear. V lost 5 bases and J 2 bases, leaving 13 bases between the germline ends. CDR1 is LNHNV and CDR2 is YYDKDF in the germline V gene (reference sequence). This CDR3 has 15 amino acids. The CDR3 protein is CATSASRGPYNEQFF. CDR3 DNA sequence: TGTGCCACCAGCGCAAGTCGTGGACCCTACAATGAGCAGTTCTTC. The full variable domain, with the rest looked up from reference TRBV15 and TRBJ2-1, is DAMVIQNPRYQVTQFGKPVTLSCSQTLNHNVMYWYQQKSSQAPKLLFHYYDKDFNNEADTPDNFQSRRPNTSFCFLDIRSPGLGDTAMYLCATSASRGPYNEQFFGPGTRLTVL.

V usage is TRBV5-1 and J usage is TRBJ1-1; D remains ambiguous. V lost 0 bases, J lost 5 bases, and 11 bases lay in between. This CDR3 has 14 amino acids. CDR1 and CDR2 (germline): SGHRS, YFSETQ. This CDR3 reads CASSLERGTTEAFF. DNA of the CDR3: TGCGCCAGCAGCTTGGAGCGGGGTACTACTGAAGCTTTCTTT.

The gene calls are TRBV28 and TRBJ2-5, with 8 bases that match TRBD2. Germline values: CDR1 MDHEN, CDR2 SYDVKM. V trimming: 3 bases; J trimming: 5 bases; junction bases outside the gene matches: 5. The CDR3 is made up of 14 amino acids. CDR3 nucleotide sequence: TGTGCCAGCAGTTTGGGGGGACTAGGGGAGACCCAGTACTTC. Its translation is CASSLGGLGETQYF.

This chain connects TRBV7-2 to TRBJ1-1; no definite D call. V was shortened by 5 bases and J by 2 bases, with 9 bases between the two germline ends. Germline loops: CDR1 SGHTA, CDR2 FQGNSA. The CDR3 runs 13 residues. The DNA of the CDR3 is TGTGCCAGCAGCCCGCATTACAACACTGAAGCTTTCTTT. Translated, it gives CASSPHYNTEAFF.

The rearrangement uses TRBV5-4 and TRBJ2-1; D not certain. CDR1 and CDR2 (germline): SGHNT, YYREEE (reference sequence). This CDR3 contains 13 residues. V was shortened by 0 bases and J by 4 bases, with 5 bases between the two germline ends. As DNA, the CDR3 is TGTGCCAGCAGCTTGGAACAGTACAATGAGCAGTTCTTC. Residues: CASSLEQYNEQFF.

V is TRBV2 and J is TRBJ2-5, with a possible D match to TRBD1 (5 bases). Germline V gives CDR1 SNHLY, CDR2 FYNNEI. Trimming took off 6 bases at V and 5 bases at J, with 13 bases between the two ends. The CDR3 runs 13 residues. The CDR3 DNA reads TGTGCCAGCAGCGGACAATTCAGGGAGACCCAGTACTTC. It codes for CASSGQFRETQYF. Full variable domain (missing parts from reference TRBV2 and TRBJ2-5): EPEVTQTPSHQVTQMGQEVILRCVPISNHLYFYWYRQILGQKVEFLVSFYNNEISEKSEIFDDQFSVERPDGSNFTLKIRSTKLEDSAMYFCASSGQFRETQYFGPGTRLLVL.

This chain joins TRBV19 and TRBJ2-3; 9 bases agree with TRBD2. Trimming cost V 3 bases and J 5 bases; bases outside gene matches: 12. The CDR3 has 17 amino acids. The germline V gene has CDR1 LNHDA and CDR2 SQIVND (reference sequence). Here the CDR3 reads CASSIHTAGGPQDTQYF. The CDR3 bases are TGTGCCAGTAGTATTCACACGGCGGGGGGGCCTCAAGATACGCAGTATTTT.

Turning to this clone: The CDR3 end shows no conserved phenylalanine or tryptophan, and so a read error is likely. The chain joins TRBV4-3 to TRBJ1-3; no clear D gene. CDR1 is LGHNA, CDR2 YSLEER, per germline. The V and J ends lost 0 bases and 2 bases respectively, with 8 bases between them. The CDR3 has 15 residues. The CDR3 DNA reads as TGCGCCAGCAGCCAAGATTCAGGTGCTGGAAACACCATATATCTT. Protein sequence: CASSQDSGAGNTIYL.

The chain carries TRBV9 and TRBJ1-6; unclear D gene. The germline V gene encodes CDR1 SGDLS and CDR2 YYNGEE. The CDR3 runs 13 residues. Between the trimmed V and J ends, which lost 0 bases and 5 bases, there was a span of 3 bases. The CDR3: CASSVVDNSPLHF. The CDR3 DNA is TGTGCCAGCAGCGTAGTAGATAATTCACCCCTCCACTTT.

The V call is TRBV7-2, the J call TRBJ1-6; D not certain. This CDR3 is 18 amino acids long. CDR1 and CDR2 (germline): SGHTA, FQGNSA. Trimming stripped 1 base from V and 0 bases from J, with 13 bases between. CDR3 bases: TGTGCCAGCAGCTTAGAAGGGCCGAGAAACTCCTATAATTCACCCCTCCACTTT. This codes for CASSLEGPRNSYNSPLHF.

The V and J genes are TRBV6-5 and TRBJ2-2, with 10 nucleotides matching TRBD1. The J segment lost 6 bases and the V segment lost 5 bases, leaving 6 bases of the junction unmatched. Germline lookup yields CDR1 MNHEY and CDR2 SVGAGI. The CDR3 loop spans 15 amino acids. CDR3 coding DNA: TGTGCCAGCAGTACAGGGACAGGGGCCCCCGGGGAGCTGTTTTTT. As protein: CASSTGTGAPGELFF.

This sequence joins TRBV19 and TRBJ1-1; D is unresolved. Trimming shortened V by 4 bases and J by 8 bases, and 14 bases separated the two germline ends. Germline V gene sequence: CDR1 LNHDA, CDR2 SQIVND (reference sequence). There are 13 residues in the CDR3. CDR3 bases: TGTGCCAGTAGTACCTCAGCCCGTTCAGAAGCTTTCTTT. This translates into CASSTSARSEAFF.

The J gene is TRBJ2-3, the V gene TRBV7-2; tentative D call: TRBD1 (5 bases). Germline CDR1 is SGHTA and CDR2 is FQGNSA. Trimming shortened V by 5 bases and J by 0 bases, and 12 bases separated the two germline ends. The length of the CDR3 is 15 residues. The CDR3 DNA sequence: TGTGCCAGCAGCCCTAGGACAACTAGCACAGATACGCAGTATTTT. Translated: CASSPRTTSTDTQYF.

The genes are TRBV12-5 and TRBJ2-7, with 8 bases matching TRBD1. V dropped 0 bases and J dropped 2; count of bases not matched to a gene: 15. This CDR3 spans 19 amino acids. Per germline, CDR1 LGHNT and CDR2 FRNRAP. The CDR3 bases are TGTGCTAGTGGTTTGGTACGGGCAGGGGGCCCGTTTGGGACCTACGAGCAGTACTTC. Its translation: CASGLVRAGGPFGTYEQYF.

This chain connects TRBV19 to TRBJ2-3; TRBD2 agrees at 7 bases. V dropped 5 bases and J dropped 3; count of bases not matched to a gene: 11. The germline V gene has CDR1 LNHDA and CDR2 SQIVND (reference sequence). This CDR3 comprises 16 residues. CDR3 bases: TGTGCCAGTAGTTTTTCCTCTAGCGGTATGACAGATACGCAGTATTTT. It codes for CASSFSSSGMTDTQYF.

CDR3 bases: TGTGCCAGCAGCGTTTCTGGGGTGAACACTGAAGCTTTCTTT. It codes for CASSVSGVNTEAFF. The rearrangement links TRBV9 to TRBJ1-1; unclear D gene. CDR1 and CDR2 (germline): SGDLS, YYNGEE. The CDR3 extends over 14 amino acids. The V and J ends lost 2 bases and 0 bases respectively, with 8 bases between them.

The chain recombines TRBV7-2 with TRBJ1-3; D not certain. This CDR3 spans 15 amino acids. Germline CDR1 and CDR2: SGHTA and FQGNSA. The V and J ends lost 0 bases and 0 bases respectively, with 6 bases between them. The CDR3 DNA follows: TGTGCCAGCAGCTTAGCGACGAGCTCTGGAAACACCATATATTTT. It specifies CASSLATSSGNTIYF.

The chain joins TRBV5-1 to TRBJ2-7, with D possibly being TRBD1 (6 bases). Germline V gene lookup returns CDR1 SGHRS and CDR2 YFSETQ. Trimming stripped 2 bases from V and 0 bases from J, with 9 bases between. The CDR3 spans 14 residues. The CDR3 loop reads CASSLGQNSYEQYF. The CDR3 DNA sequence: TGCGCCAGCAGCTTAGGACAGAACTCCTACGAGCAGTACTTC.

The gene calls are TRBV5-1 and TRBJ2-7, with a possible D match to TRBD1 (6 bases). This CDR3 has 14 residues. V lost 0 bases and J lost 5, with 12 bases in between. The germline gives CDR1 SGHRS, CDR2 YFSETQ. CDR3 sequence (DNA): TGCGCCAGCAGCTTGGGGGGGCCGATGGACGAGCAGTACTTC. Encoded protein: CASSLGGPMDEQYF.

The chain recombines TRBV7-2 with TRBJ2-6, with D maybe TRBD2 (5 bases). The CDR3 runs to 16 residues. V gave up 1 base and J gave up 2 bases, with 9 bases separating them. Germline V gene sequence: CDR1 SGHTA, CDR2 FQGNSA. The CDR3 nucleotides read TGTGCCAGCAGCTTAGGGCGGGTTCCTGGGGCCAACGTCCTGACTTTC. This translates into CASSLGRVPGANVLTF.

V is TRBV20-1 and J is TRBJ1-1; D gene ambiguous. CDR1 is DFQATT, CDR2 SNEGSKA, per germline (reference sequence). This CDR3 contains 11 residues. The ends were cut back, 0 bases at V and 9 bases at J, with 8 bases in the middle. The CDR3 sequence is CSAREPAKAFF. Written as DNA, the CDR3 is TGCAGTGCTAGAGAGCCAGCTAAAGCTTTCTTT.

The chain couples TRBV28 to TRBJ1-2; the D gene is possibly TRBD1 (5 bases). The ends were cut back, 2 bases at V and 8 bases at J, with 12 bases in the middle. Germline V gene data show CDR1 as MDHEN and CDR2 as SYDVKM. This CDR3 region has 13 residues. The CDR3 protein is CASSLQGRQGYTF. For the CDR3, the DNA is TGTGCCAGCAGTTTACAGGGAAGGCAGGGCTACACCTTC.

Only one count was recorded for this clone. This chain joins TRBV7-2 and TRBJ1-5; 7 bases line up with TRBD1. CDR1 and CDR2 from the germline V gene are SGHTA and FQGNSA. The length of the CDR3 is 15 residues. V was pared by 4 bases and J by 3 bases, with 6 bases of the junction left unmatched. CDR3 nucleotide sequence: TGTGCCAGCAGCTGGAAGCAGGGGGACAATCAGCCCCAGCATTTT. Translated: CASSWKQGDNQPQHF.

The chain joins TRBV11-2 to TRBJ2-3, with 9 bases lining up with TRBD2. Germline V CDR1 and CDR2: SGHAT, FQNNGV. Unmatched junction bases numbered 6, after V lost 3 bases and J lost 2 bases. The CDR3 has 16 residues. CDR3 amino acids: CASSFLAGANTDTQYF. The CDR3 DNA sequence: TGTGCCAGCAGCTTTTTAGCGGGGGCCAACACAGATACGCAGTATTTT. The full variable domain, with the rest looked up from reference TRBV11-2 and TRBJ2-3, is EAGVAQSPRYKIIEKRQSVAFWCNPISGHATLYWYQQILGQGPKLLIQFQNNGVVDDSQLPKDRFSAERLKGVDSTLKIQPAKLEDSAVYLCASSFLAGANTDTQYFGPGTRLTVL.